Below, one T cell receptor (beta chain) is given with its context. It lacks a known antigen. No much larger clone is present one base from it, and per-base qualities are unavailable. The CDR3 goes from the cysteine to the phenylalanine over 14 residues. The retained sequence is limited to the CDR3, 42 bases, with the frame set at the first base. From the germline V gene (reference sequence), CDR1 is MNHNY and CDR2 is SVGAGI. V trim: 6 bases; J trim: 0 bases; unmatched bases: 5. The data belong to a study of a mutant IDH1 vaccine in newly diagnosed glioma listed by TCRdb under 2021. Concerning the study at large: Vaccination started 4-6 weeks after radiotherapy alone, or was given together with temozolomide cycles in the groups whose treatment included chemotherapy. Of the approximately 30 treated patients, 62.5% were male and about 40% were female, and a mean age of roughly 40 years was recorded. The week-35 safety follow-up took place at visit V12, and the week-47 end of study took place at visit V13. Before enrollment, most patients had been given radiochemotherapy with temozolomide as standard therapy, while the rest had received either radiotherapy alone or temozolomide alone. Peripheral blood was drawn at six visits: V03 (baseline), V05, V07, V10, V12 and V13. Longitudinal TCRB deep sequencing was done for 25 treated patients, wherever samples were available for exploratory analyses. The paper as a whole reports these results and caveats: Pseudoprogression seemed to be unrelated to changes in the top peripheral T cell clonotypes found by TCRB sequencing. PBMC samples for TCRB deep sequencing were selected based on availability. The authors stated that sample limitations prevented analyses of patient blood samples from being reproduced. Immune responses induced by the vaccine were seen in approximately 92% of patients across multiple MHC alleles.

The sample's time point label, in plain terms: week 47, end of study. Each vaccine dose was 300 ug of a 20-mer mutant IDH1 peptide in Montanide, given subcutaneously with topical imiquimod. Across visits V03 through V10, patients got a total of eight vaccinations, given in weeks 1, 3, 5, 7, 11, 15, 19 and 23. All donors had newly diagnosed IDH1-mutant astrocytomas of WHO grade 3 or 4 that showed loss of nuclear ATRX. The samples were drawn from NOA16, a multicentre, single-arm, open-label phase I trial in Germany that tested a mutant IDH1 peptide vaccine in humans for the first time. Genomic DNA for TCRB sequencing was extracted from EDTA blood using the DNeasy Blood and Tissue Kit. Library preparation employed the immunoSEQ multiplex PCR assay. Following the manufacturer's protocol, the hsTCRB Kit was used to amplify rearranged TCR beta chain sequences. Sequencing of TCRB libraries was carried out on an Illumina MiSeq. The study's own analysis went as follows. The kit vendor's proprietary platform handled demultiplexing, trimming and gene mapping. The clones in this table, taken by TCRdb from immuneACCESS, are in-frame only. Not every clone is retained; where verified, under half of the shortfall comes from an unresolved V gene, and the cause of the rest is unknown. That table gives V, J and clone size, and the DNA gave D and trimming. Recorded for this sample are 77,000 or so clones; roughly four fifths of them occurred a single time. The ten largest clonotypes hold approximately 5.6% of the sample.

The chain joins TRBV6-6 to TRBJ2-7; 7 central bases correspond to TRBD2. This specimen consisted of PBMCs, obtained from a glioma patient whose treatment included an IDH1 peptide vaccine. The TCR sequence derives from a man aged 40-50 years with glioma. The DNA reads as follows: TGTGCCAGCAGGTCGGGCGGGAGCTCCTACGAGCAGTACTTC. This yields the protein CASRSGGSSYEQYF.